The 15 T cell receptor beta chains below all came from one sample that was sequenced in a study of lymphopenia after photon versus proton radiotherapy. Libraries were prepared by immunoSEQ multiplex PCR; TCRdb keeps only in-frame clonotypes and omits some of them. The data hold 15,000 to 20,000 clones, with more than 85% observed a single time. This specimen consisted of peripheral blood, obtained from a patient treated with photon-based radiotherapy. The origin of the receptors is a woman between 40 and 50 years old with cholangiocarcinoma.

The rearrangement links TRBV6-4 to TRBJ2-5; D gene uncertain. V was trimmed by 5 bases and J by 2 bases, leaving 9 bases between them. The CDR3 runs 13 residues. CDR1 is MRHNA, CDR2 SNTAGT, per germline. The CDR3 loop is CASSSNPQETQYF. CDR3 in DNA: TGTGCCAGCAGTTCTAACCCGCAAGAGACCCAGTACTTC.

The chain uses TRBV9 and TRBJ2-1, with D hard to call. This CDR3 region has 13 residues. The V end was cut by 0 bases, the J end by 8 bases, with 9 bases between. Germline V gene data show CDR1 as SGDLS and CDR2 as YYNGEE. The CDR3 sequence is CASSVGSGHEQFF. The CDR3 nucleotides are TGTGCCAGCAGCGTAGGTTCGGGCCATGAGCAGTTCTTC.

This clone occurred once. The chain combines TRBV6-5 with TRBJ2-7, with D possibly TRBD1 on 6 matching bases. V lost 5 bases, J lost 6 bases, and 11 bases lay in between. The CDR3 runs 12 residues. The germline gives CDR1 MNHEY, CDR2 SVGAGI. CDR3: CASSLQGTEQYF. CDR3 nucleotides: TGTGCCAGCAGTCTACAGGGTACCGAGCAGTACTTC.

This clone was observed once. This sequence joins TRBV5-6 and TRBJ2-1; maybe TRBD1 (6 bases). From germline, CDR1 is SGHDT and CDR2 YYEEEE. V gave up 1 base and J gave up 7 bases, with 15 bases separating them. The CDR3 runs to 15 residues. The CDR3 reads CASSLLRYQGNEQFF. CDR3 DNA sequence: TGTGCCAGCAGCTTGTTGAGGTACCAGGGGAATGAGCAGTTCTTC.

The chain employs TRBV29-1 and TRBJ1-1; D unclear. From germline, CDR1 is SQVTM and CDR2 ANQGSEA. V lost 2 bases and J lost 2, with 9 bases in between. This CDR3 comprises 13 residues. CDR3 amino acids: CSVELQINTEAFF. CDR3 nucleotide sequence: TGCAGCGTTGAATTACAGATTAACACTGAAGCTTTCTTT.

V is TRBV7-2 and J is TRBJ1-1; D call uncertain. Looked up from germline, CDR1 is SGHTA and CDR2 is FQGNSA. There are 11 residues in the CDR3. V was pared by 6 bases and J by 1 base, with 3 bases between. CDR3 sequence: CASRPNTEAFF. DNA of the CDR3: TGTGCCAGCAGACCGAACACTGAAGCTTTCTTT.

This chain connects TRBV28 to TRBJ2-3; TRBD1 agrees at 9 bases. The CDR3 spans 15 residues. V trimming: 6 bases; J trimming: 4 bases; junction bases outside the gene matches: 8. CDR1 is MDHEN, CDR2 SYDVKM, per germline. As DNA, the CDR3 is TGTGCCAGCAGAACGGACAGGGGTGGCGCAGATACGCAGTATTTT. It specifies CASRTDRGGADTQYF.

The CDR3: CASSISSSTEAFF. The CDR3 nucleotides are TGTGCCAGTAGTATTTCGAGTTCCACTGAAGCTTTCTTT. The chain recombines TRBV19 with TRBJ1-1; no definite D call. CDR3 length: 13 residues. V lost 3 bases and J 4 bases, leaving 9 bases between the germline ends. CDR1 and CDR2 (germline): LNHDA, SQIVND (reference sequence).

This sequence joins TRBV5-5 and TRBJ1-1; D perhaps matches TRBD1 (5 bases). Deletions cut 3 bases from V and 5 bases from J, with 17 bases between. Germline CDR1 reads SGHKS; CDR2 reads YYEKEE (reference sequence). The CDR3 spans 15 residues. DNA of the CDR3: TGTGCCAGCAGCTCCCATTCGGGGGTATGGACTGAAGCTTTCTTT. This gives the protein CASSSHSGVWTEAFF.

The CDR3: CASSLQPNYGYTF. Written as DNA, the CDR3 is TGTGCCAGCAGTTTACAACCTAACTATGGCTACACCTTC. The chain uses TRBV27 and TRBJ1-2; D call uncertain. Trimming shortened V by 2 bases and J by 0 bases, and 4 bases separated the two germline ends. The CDR3 has 13 residues. Per the germline V gene, CDR1 is MNHEY and CDR2 is SMNVEV (reference sequence).

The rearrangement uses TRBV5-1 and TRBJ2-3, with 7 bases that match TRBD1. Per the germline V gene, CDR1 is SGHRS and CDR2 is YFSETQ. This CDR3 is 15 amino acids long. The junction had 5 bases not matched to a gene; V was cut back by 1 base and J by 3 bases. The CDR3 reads CASSLRGHETDTQYF. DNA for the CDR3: TGCGCCAGCAGCTTGAGGGGGCATGAAACAGATACGCAGTATTTT.

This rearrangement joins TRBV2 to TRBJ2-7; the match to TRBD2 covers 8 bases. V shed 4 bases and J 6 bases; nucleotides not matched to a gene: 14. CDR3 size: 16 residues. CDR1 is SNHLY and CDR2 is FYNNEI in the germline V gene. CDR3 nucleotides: TGTGCCAGCAGTGTACGGACTAGCCTAAATTCAGGCGAGCAGTACTTC. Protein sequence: CASSVRTSLNSGEQYF.

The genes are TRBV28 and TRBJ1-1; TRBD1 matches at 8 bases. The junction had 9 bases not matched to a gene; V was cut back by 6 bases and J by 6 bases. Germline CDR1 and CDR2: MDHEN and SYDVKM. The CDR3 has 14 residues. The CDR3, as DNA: TGTGCCAGCAGGCATCCGGGACAGGCTTCTGAAGCTTTCTTT. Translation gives CASRHPGQASEAFF.

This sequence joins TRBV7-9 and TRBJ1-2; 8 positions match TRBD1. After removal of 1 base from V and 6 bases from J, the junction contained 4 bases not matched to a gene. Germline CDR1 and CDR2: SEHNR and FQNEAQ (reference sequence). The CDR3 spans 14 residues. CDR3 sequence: CASSLERTGNGYTF. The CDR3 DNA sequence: TGTGCCAGCAGCTTAGAAAGGACAGGGAATGGCTACACCTTC.

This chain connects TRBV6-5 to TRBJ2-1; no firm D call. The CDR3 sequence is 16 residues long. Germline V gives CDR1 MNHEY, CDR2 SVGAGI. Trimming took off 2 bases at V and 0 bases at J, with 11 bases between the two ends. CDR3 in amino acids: CASSYTQFRSYNEQFF. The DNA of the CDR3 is TGTGCCAGCAGTTACACCCAGTTTCGCTCCTACAATGAGCAGTTCTTC.